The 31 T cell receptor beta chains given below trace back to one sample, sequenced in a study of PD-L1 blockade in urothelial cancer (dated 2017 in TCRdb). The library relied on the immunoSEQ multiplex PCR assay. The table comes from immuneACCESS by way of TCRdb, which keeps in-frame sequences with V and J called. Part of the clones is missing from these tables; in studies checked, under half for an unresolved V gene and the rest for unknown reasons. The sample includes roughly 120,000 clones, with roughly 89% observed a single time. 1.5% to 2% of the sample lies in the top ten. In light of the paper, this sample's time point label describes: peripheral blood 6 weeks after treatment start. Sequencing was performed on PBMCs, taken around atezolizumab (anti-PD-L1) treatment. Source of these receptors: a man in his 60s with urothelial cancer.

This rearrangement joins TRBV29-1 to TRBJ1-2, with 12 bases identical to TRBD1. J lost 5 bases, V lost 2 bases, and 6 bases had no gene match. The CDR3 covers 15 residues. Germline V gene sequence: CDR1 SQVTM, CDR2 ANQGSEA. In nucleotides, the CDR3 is TGCAGCGTTGAATCCCGGGACAGGGGGCATTATGGCTACACCTTC. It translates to CSVESRDRGHYGYTF.

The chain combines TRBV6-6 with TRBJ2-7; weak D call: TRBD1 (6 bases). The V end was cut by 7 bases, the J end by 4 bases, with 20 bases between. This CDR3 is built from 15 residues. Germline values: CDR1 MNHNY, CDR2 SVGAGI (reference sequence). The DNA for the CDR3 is TGTGCCAGCACCAAACGTGGGGGCAACACGTACGAGCAGTACTTC. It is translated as CASTKRGGNTYEQYF.

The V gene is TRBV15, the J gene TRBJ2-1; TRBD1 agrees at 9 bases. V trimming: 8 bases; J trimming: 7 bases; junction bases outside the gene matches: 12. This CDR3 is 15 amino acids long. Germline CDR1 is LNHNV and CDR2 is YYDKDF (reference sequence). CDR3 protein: CATEAGGTGKNEQFF. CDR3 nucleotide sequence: TGTGCCACCGAGGCCGGGGGGACAGGGAAGAATGAGCAGTTCTTC.

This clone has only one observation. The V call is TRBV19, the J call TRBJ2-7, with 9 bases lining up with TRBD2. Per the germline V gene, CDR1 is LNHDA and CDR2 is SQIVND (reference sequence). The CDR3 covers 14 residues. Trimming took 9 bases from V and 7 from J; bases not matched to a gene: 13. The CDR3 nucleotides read TGTGCCAGCCCCAAGAGCGGGGGGCTGTGGGAGCAGTACTTC. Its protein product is CASPKSGGLWEQYF.

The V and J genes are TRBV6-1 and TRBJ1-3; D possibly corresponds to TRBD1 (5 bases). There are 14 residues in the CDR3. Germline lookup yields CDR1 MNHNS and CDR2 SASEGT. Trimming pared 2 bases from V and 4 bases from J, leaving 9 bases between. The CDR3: CASSEQGLGNTIYF. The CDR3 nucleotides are TGTGCCAGCAGTGAACAGGGTTTAGGAAACACCATATATTTT.

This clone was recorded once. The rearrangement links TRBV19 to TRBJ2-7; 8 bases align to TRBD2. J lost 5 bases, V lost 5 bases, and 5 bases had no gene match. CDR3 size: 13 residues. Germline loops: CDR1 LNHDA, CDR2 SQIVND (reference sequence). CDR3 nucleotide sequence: TGTGCCAGTAGTCTCCGGGGGGGCGACGAGCAGTACTTC. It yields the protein CASSLRGGDEQYF.

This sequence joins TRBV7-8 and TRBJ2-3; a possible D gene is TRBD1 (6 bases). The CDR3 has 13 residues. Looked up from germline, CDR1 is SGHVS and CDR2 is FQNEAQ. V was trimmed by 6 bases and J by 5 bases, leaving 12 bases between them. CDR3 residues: CASRPRGKDTQYF. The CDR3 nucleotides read TGTGCCAGCAGACCCAGGGGTAAAGATACGCAGTATTTT.

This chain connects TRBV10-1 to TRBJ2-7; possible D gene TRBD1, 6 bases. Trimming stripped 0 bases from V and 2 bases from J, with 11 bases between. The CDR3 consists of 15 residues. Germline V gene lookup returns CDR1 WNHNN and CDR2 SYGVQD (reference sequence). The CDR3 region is CASSESLTGPYEQYF. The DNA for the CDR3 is TGCGCCAGCAGTGAGTCCTTAACAGGGCCCTACGAGCAGTACTTC.

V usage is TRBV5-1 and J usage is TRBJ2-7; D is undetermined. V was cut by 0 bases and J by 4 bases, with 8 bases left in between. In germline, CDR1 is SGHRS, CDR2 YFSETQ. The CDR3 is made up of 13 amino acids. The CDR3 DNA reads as TGCGCCAGCAGCTTGGAACAGTTTTACGAGCAGTACTTC. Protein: CASSLEQFYEQYF.

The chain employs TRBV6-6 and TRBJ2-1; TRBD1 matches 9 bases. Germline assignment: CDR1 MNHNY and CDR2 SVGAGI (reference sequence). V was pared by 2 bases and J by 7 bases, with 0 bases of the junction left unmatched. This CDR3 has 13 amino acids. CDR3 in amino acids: CASSYGTGNEQFF. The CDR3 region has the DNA TGTGCCAGCAGTTACGGGACAGGGAATGAGCAGTTCTTC.

The CDR3 is CASSIGTGLTNEQFF. CDR3 coding DNA: TGTGCCAGTAGTATTGGGACAGGGTTAACCAATGAGCAGTTCTTC. The chain joins TRBV19 to TRBJ2-1; 9 positions match TRBD1. V shed 3 bases, J shed 6 bases, and the junction held 6 bases outside the gene matches. This CDR3 has 15 residues. Germline V lookup: CDR1 LNHDA, CDR2 SQIVND (reference sequence).

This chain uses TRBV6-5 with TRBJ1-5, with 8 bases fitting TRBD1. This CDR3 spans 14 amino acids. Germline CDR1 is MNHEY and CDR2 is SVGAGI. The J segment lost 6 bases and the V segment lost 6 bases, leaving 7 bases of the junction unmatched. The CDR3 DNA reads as TGTGCCAGCAGCGTCACAGGGGGGGGTCAGCCCCAGCATTTT. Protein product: CASSVTGGGQPQHF.

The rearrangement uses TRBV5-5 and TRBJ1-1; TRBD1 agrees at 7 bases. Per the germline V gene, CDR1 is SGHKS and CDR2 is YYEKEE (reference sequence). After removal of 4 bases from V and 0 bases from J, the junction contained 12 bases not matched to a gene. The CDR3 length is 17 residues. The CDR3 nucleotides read TGTGCCAGCAGCGAATCCGGGACAGCCTTATTGAACACTGAAGCTTTCTTT. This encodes CASSESGTALLNTEAFF.

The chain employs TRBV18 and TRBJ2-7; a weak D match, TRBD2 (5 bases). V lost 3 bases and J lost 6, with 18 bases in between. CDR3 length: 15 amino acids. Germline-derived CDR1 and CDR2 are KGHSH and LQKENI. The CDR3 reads CASSPATRSRGEQYF. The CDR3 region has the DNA TGTGCCAGCTCACCCGCTACACGGAGCCGGGGCGAGCAGTACTTC.

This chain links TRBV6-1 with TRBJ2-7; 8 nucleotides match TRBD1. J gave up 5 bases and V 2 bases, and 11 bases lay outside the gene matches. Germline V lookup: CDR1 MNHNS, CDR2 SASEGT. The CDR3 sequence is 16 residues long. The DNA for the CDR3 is TGTGCCAGCAGTGAATTTTCACAGGGGGTTGGGGACGAGCAGTACTTC. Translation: CASSEFSQGVGDEQYF.

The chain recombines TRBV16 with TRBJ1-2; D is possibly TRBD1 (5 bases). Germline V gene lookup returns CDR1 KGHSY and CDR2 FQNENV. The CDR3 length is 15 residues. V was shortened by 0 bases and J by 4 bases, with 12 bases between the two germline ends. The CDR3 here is CASSQSMDTIYGYTF. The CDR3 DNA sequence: TGTGCCAGCAGCCAATCGATGGACACCATCTATGGCTACACCTTC.

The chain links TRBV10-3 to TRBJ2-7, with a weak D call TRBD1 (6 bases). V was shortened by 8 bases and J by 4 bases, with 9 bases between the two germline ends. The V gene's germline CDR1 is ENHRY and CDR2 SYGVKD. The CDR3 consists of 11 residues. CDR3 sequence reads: CAISGEYEQYF. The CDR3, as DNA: TGTGCCATCTCAGGGGAATACGAGCAGTACTTC.

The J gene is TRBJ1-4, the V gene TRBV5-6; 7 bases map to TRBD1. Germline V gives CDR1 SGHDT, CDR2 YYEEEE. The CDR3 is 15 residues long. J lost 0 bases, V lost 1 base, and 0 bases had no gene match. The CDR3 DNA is TGTGCCAGCAGCTTGACAGGGGCAACTAATGAAAAACTGTTTTTT. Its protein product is CASSLTGATNEKLFF.

CDR3 sequence: CASSLVGTSRGAGNTIYF. The CDR3 DNA follows: TGCGCCAGCAGCTTGGTGGGGACTTCGAGGGGCGCTGGAAACACCATATATTTT. The chain carries TRBV5-1 and TRBJ1-3; tentative D call: TRBD1 (5 bases). Trimming left V 0 bases short and J 2 bases short, with 18 bases between. The CDR3 runs 18 residues. Germline V gene data show CDR1 as SGHRS and CDR2 as YFSETQ.

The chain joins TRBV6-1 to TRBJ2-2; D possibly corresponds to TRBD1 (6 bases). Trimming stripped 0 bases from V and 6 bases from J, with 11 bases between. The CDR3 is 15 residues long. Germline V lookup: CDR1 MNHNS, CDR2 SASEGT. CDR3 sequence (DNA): TGTGCCAGCAGTGAAGCGCCACAGGGTGCCGGGGAGCTGTTTTTT. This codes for CASSEAPQGAGELFF.

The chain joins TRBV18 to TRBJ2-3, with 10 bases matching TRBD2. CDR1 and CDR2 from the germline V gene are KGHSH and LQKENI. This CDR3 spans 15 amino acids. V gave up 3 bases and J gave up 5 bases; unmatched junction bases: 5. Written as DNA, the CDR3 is TGTGCCAGCTCACCCGCTAGCGGGAGTGTAGATACGCAGTATTTT. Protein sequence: CASSPASGSVDTQYF. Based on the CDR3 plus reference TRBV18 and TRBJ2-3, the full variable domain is NAGVMQNPRHLVRRRGQEARLRCSPMKGHSHVYWYRQLPEEGLKFMVYLQKENIIDESGMPKERFSAEFPKEGPSILRIQQVVRGDSAAYFCASSPASGSVDTQYFGPGTRLTVL.

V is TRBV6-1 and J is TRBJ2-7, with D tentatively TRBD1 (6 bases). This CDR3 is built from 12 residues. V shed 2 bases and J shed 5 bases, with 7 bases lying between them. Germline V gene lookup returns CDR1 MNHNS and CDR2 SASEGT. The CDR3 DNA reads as TGTGCCAGCAGTGAACAGGGGAACGAGCAGTACTTC. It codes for CASSEQGNEQYF.

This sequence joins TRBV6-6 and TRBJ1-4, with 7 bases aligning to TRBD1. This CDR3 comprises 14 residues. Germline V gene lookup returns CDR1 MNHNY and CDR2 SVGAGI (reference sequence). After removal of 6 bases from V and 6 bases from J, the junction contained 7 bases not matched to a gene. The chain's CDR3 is CASRQGQGHEKLFF. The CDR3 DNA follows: TGTGCCAGCAGACAGGGGCAGGGCCATGAAAAACTGTTTTTT.

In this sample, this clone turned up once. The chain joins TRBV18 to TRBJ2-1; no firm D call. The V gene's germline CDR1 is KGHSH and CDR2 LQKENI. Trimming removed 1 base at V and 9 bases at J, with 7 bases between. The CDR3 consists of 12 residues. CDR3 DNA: TGTGCCAGCTCACCACTAAGGAGTGAGCAGTTCTTC. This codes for CASSPLRSEQFF.

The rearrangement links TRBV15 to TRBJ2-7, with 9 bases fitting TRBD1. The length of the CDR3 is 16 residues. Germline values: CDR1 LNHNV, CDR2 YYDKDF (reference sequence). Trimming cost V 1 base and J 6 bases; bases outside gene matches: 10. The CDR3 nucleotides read TGTGCCACCAGCAGAGCCGTCGGGACAGGGATTTCCGAGCAGTACTTC. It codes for CATSRAVGTGISEQYF.

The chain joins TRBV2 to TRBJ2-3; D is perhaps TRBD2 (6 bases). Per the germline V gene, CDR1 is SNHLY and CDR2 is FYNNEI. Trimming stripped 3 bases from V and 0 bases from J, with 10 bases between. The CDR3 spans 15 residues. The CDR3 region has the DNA TGTGCCAGCAGTGATGGGACTGTCAGCACAGATACGCAGTATTTT. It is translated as CASSDGTVSTDTQYF.

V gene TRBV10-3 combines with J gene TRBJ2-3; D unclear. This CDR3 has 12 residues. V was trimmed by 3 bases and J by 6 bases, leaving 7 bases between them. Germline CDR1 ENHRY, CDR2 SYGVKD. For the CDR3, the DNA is TGTGCCATCAGTGAAACACAGGATACGCAGTATTTT. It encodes CAISETQDTQYF.

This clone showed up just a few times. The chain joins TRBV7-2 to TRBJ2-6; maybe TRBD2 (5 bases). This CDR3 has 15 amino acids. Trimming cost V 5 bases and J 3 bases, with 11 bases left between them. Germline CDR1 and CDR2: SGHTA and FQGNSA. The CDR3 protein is CASSPAAGGANVLTF. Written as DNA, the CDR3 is TGTGCCAGCAGCCCGGCGGCGGGTGGGGCCAACGTCCTGACTTTC.

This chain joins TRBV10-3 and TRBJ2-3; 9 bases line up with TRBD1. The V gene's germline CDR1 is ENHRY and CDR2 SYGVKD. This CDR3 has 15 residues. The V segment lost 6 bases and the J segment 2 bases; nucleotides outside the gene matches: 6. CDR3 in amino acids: CAIRPTGGHTDTQYF. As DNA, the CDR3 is TGTGCCATCAGGCCGACAGGGGGTCACACAGATACGCAGTATTTT.

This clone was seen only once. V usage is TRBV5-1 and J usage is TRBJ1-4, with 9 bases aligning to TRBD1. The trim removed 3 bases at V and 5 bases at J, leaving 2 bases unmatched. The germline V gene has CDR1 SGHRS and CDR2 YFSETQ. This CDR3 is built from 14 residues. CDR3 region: CASSSQGANEKLFF. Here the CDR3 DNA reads TGCGCCAGCAGCTCACAGGGGGCGAATGAAAAACTGTTTTTT.

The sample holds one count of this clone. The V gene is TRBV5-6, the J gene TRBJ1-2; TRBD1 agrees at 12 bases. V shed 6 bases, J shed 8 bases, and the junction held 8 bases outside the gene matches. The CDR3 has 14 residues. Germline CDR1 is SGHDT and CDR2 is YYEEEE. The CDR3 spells CASNPGQGAEGYTF. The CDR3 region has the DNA TGTGCCAGCAACCCGGGACAGGGGGCGGAGGGCTACACCTTC.